The table lists the clone carrying this T cell receptor beta chain with a count of one. Per the original methods: Estimated nucleated cell counts came from reference gene primer amplification. The method was immunoSEQ multiplex PCR; TCRdb's version includes in-frame clones alone and lacks a portion of them. V, J and clone size are taken as reported in that table, and D and trimming were inferred from the DNA itself. The sample contains 200,000 to 250,000 clones, around 83% of which appear only once. This sample stems from a study of blood T cell repertoires in COVID-19. Study background: From T cells, B-cell-depleted T cells, or PBMCs came the material, which was cDNA or gDNA.

The CDR3 spans 15 residues. Trimming removed 5 bases from V and 5 bases from J; junction bases left unmatched: 8. The germline V gene encodes CDR1 MDHEN and CDR2 SYDVKM. Enrolled during active infection, Seattle patients were then followed longitudinally. The chain links TRBV28 to TRBJ2-4; 8 bases are shared with TRBD1. The TCR comes from a woman of 80 years or more with COVID-19, enrolled during active disease. What was sequenced was peripheral blood. The CDR3 protein is CASSPLDRDENIQYF. The CDR3 DNA reads as TGTGCCAGCAGTCCCCTGGACAGGGACGAAAACATTCAGTACTTC.